One and the same sample provided the 19 T cell receptor beta chains below, sequenced in a study of T cell responses to AZD1222 COVID-19 vaccine. The protocol was immunoSEQ multiplex PCR, while the TCRdb copy is restricted to in-frame clones and leaves out a portion. The sample yields about 91,000 clones, 90% to 95% seen once. The sequencing used peripheral blood, collected 28 days after the second AZD1222 dose. The receptors were sampled from an adult who received the AZD1222 COVID-19 vaccine.

This chain connects TRBV2 to TRBJ1-5, with unresolved D. CDR3 size: 15 residues. Trimming removed 3 bases from V and 2 bases from J, with 11 bases in between. Per the germline V gene, CDR1 is SNHLY and CDR2 is FYNNEI. The CDR3 here is CASSDYGLGNQPQHF. CDR3 DNA sequence: TGTGCCAGCAGTGATTATGGGCTTGGCAATCAGCCCCAGCATTTT.

V is TRBV18 and J is TRBJ1-5, with a weak D call TRBD1 (6 bases). Germline V gene sequence: CDR1 KGHSH, CDR2 LQKENI. CDR3 length: 14 residues. The V end was cut by 6 bases, the J end by 9 bases, with 18 bases between. This chain's CDR3 is CASSLAHRVSPQHF. DNA for the CDR3: TGTGCCAGCTCGCTCGCGCACAGGGTCTCGCCCCAGCATTTT. Full variable domain (missing parts from reference TRBV18 and TRBJ1-5): NAGVMQNPRHLVRRRGQEARLRCSPMKGHSHVYWYRQLPEEGLKFMVYLQKENIIDESGMPKERFSAEFPKEGPSILRIQQVVRGDSAAYFCASSLAHRVSPQHFGDGTRLSIL.

The chain joins TRBV4-3 to TRBJ1-2; unclear D gene. Trimming stripped 0 bases from V and 2 bases from J, with 10 bases between. The germline V gene has CDR1 LGHNA and CDR2 YSLEER. The CDR3 runs 15 residues. CDR3 DNA sequence: TGCGCCAGCAGCCAAGATCGGGGAGCGAACTATGGCTACACCTTC. Protein product: CASSQDRGANYGYTF.

This clone has more than one count but fewer than ten. This chain links TRBV6-5 with TRBJ2-3; D ambiguous. CDR3 length equals 11 residues. The germline gives CDR1 MNHEY, CDR2 SVGAGI. V lost 0 bases to trimming and J lost 5 bases, with 0 bases between them. The chain's CDR3 is CASSYSDTQYF. The CDR3 nucleotides read TGTGCCAGCAGTTACTCAGATACGCAGTATTTT.

V gene TRBV6-1 combines with J gene TRBJ1-5; weak D call: TRBD1 (5 bases). V was pared by 0 bases and J by 3 bases, with 9 bases between. The CDR3 runs to 15 residues. Germline loops: CDR1 MNHNS, CDR2 SASEGT. CDR3 sequence (DNA): TGTGCCAGCAGTGAAGCAGGGGTAGCCAATCAGCCCCAGCATTTT. Protein product: CASSEAGVANQPQHF.

The CDR3: CASSLAGTGANYGYTF. CDR3 DNA sequence: TGTGCCAGCAGCTTAGCTGGGACAGGAGCTAACTATGGCTACACCTTC. The rearrangement uses TRBV11-2 and TRBJ1-2, with TRBD1 matching over 8 bases. The CDR3 is made up of 16 amino acids. Trimming at V came to 1 base and at J to 0 bases, leaving 4 bases not matched to a gene. Per the germline V gene, CDR1 is SGHAT and CDR2 is FQNNGV. The full variable domain, rest sourced from reference TRBV11-2 and TRBJ1-2, is EAGVAQSPRYKIIEKRQSVAFWCNPISGHATLYWYQQILGQGPKLLIQFQNNGVVDDSQLPKDRFSAERLKGVDSTLKIQPAKLEDSAVYLCASSLAGTGANYGYTFGSGTRLTVV.

V is TRBV6-5 and J is TRBJ1-3; no firm D call. The CDR3 totals 15 residues. Trimming removed 2 bases at V and 2 bases at J, with 10 bases between. The germline gives CDR1 MNHEY, CDR2 SVGAGI. In DNA form, the CDR3 reads TGTGCCAGCAGTTACGGTGATGGTACTGGAAACACCATATATTTT. Protein product: CASSYGDGTGNTIYF.

The table lists this clone with a count of one. The V and J genes are TRBV28 and TRBJ2-5; TRBD2 agrees at 8 bases. V gave up 4 bases and J gave up 0 bases; unmatched junction bases: 4. Germline-derived CDR1 and CDR2 are MDHEN and SYDVKM. The CDR3 is 15 amino acids. The CDR3 region has the DNA TGTGCCAGCAGTTCCGAGACTAGCGACCAAGAGACCCAGTACTTC. It yields the protein CASSSETSDQETQYF.

J is TRBJ1-2 and V is TRBV2, with D maybe TRBD1 (5 bases). The CDR3 has 15 amino acids. V lost 4 bases and J 2 bases, leaving 14 bases between the germline ends. The V gene's germline CDR1 is SNHLY and CDR2 FYNNEI. The CDR3 DNA follows: TGTGCCAGCAGTGTTCTCATGGGGCAGAACTATGGCTACACCTTC. As protein: CASSVLMGQNYGYTF. The full variable domain, in which reference TRBV2 and TRBJ1-2 provide the parts outside the CDR3, is EPEVTQTPSHQVTQMGQEVILRCVPISNHLYFYWYRQILGQKVEFLVSFYNNEISEKSEIFDDQFSVERPDGSNFTLKIRSTKLEDSAMYFCASSVLMGQNYGYTFGSGTRLTVV.

This clone was picked up one time. V usage is TRBV30 and J usage is TRBJ1-2; 8 nucleotides align to TRBD1. Germline V gives CDR1 GTSNPN, CDR2 SVGIG (reference sequence). CDR3 size: 14 residues. After removal of 4 bases from V and 6 bases from J, the junction contained 10 bases not matched to a gene. The DNA of the CDR3 is TGTGCCTGGAACCTTAAGGGCAGGGGGCATGGCTACACCTTC. Its translation: CAWNLKGRGHGYTF.

This chain connects TRBV15 to TRBJ2-1, with 7 positions matching TRBD2. V lost 4 bases to trimming and J lost 10 bases; unmatched junction nucleotides: 13. Looked up from germline, CDR1 is LNHNV and CDR2 is YYDKDF (reference sequence). CDR3 size: 15 residues. CDR3 sequence reads: CATSNVGGGLREQFF. For the CDR3, the DNA is TGTGCCACCAGCAATGTGGGGGGGGGTCTACGGGAGCAGTTCTTC.

This chain connects TRBV4-1 to TRBJ2-1; D unclear. CDR1 and CDR2 from the germline V gene are MGHRA and YSYEKL. This CDR3 spans 16 amino acids. V lost 1 base to trimming and J lost 0 bases, with 10 bases between them. The CDR3 DNA reads as TGCGCCAGCAGCCAAGTCCCGGTAAGCTCCTACAATGAGCAGTTCTTC. Translating it yields CASSQVPVSSYNEQFF.

The V call is TRBV2, the J call TRBJ2-6; tentative D call: TRBD1 (5 bases). The germline V gene encodes CDR1 SNHLY and CDR2 FYNNEI. V dropped 6 bases and J dropped 0 bases, with 9 bases sitting between them. This CDR3 region has 15 residues. This CDR3 is CASRFDSSGANVLTF. The CDR3 DNA sequence: TGTGCCAGCAGATTCGACAGCTCTGGGGCCAACGTCCTGACTTTC.

V gene TRBV30 combines with J gene TRBJ1-2; TRBD1 aligns across 7 bases. The CDR3 totals 14 residues. Trimming removed 2 bases from V and 7 bases from J; junction bases left unmatched: 10. Germline CDR1 and CDR2: GTSNPN and SVGIG (reference sequence). Here the CDR3 reads CAWSLQGGFGGYTF. CDR3 DNA: TGTGCCTGGAGTCTCCAGGGGGGATTCGGTGGCTACACCTTC.

V is TRBV6-2 or TRBV6-3 and J is TRBJ2-7; no reliable D call. This CDR3 is built from 18 residues. The V end was cut by 0 bases, the J end by 3 bases, with 21 bases between. CDR1 and CDR2 from the germline V gene are MNHEY and SVGEGT. DNA of the CDR3: TGTGCCAGCAGTTACTCGAACCCTTTTAGGGCCCAGGACTACGAGCAGTACTTC. It specifies CASSYSNPFRAQDYEQYF.

This clone was picked up one time. This rearrangement joins TRBV2 to TRBJ1-5; D remains unclear. The germline gives CDR1 SNHLY, CDR2 FYNNEI. Trimming removed 4 bases from V and 0 bases from J, with 10 bases in between. The CDR3 spans 15 residues. Here the CDR3 DNA reads TGTGCCAGCAGTGCGGGGATCTATAGCAATCAGCCCCAGCATTTT. This codes for CASSAGIYSNQPQHF. The full variable domain, completed using reference TRBV2 and TRBJ1-5, is EPEVTQTPSHQVTQMGQEVILRCVPISNHLYFYWYRQILGQKVEFLVSFYNNEISEKSEIFDDQFSVERPDGSNFTLKIRSTKLEDSAMYFCASSAGIYSNQPQHFGDGTRLSIL.

The DNA of the CDR3 is TGTGCCAGCAGTCCGCGGGTTAGTCAGTACGAGCAGTACTTC. This encodes CASSPRVSQYEQYF. The rearrangement links TRBV27 to TRBJ2-7; TRBD2 is a possible D gene (5 bases). Germline loops: CDR1 MNHEY, CDR2 SMNVEV (reference sequence). The CDR3 spans 14 residues. Trimming removed 5 bases at V and 4 bases at J, with 15 bases between.

The rearrangement uses TRBV12-3 or TRBV12-4 and TRBJ2-5; D remains unclear. The V and J ends lost 3 bases and 6 bases respectively, with 11 bases between them. This CDR3 is 13 amino acids long. The CDR3 bases are TGTGCCAGCAGTTTCCGACTCGGCCAGACCCAGTACTTC. This sequence encodes CASSFRLGQTQYF.

The gene calls are TRBV6-5 and TRBJ1-3, with TRBD1 identical over 9 bases. The V gene end was trimmed by 5 bases and the J gene end by 6 bases; junction bases not matched to a gene: 8. CDR3 size: 15 residues. Germline V gene lookup returns CDR1 MNHEY and CDR2 SVGAGI. Written as DNA, the CDR3 is TGTGCCAGCAGTACCTTGGACAGGGGAGAAAACACCATATATTTT. Protein: CASSTLDRGENTIYF.